This T cell receptor (beta chain) was obtained from a study of PD-L1 blockade in urothelial cancer (dated by TCRdb to 2016 to 2017). Study-level background: All patients started therapy in about 2014 and received atezolizumab 1,200 mg intravenously every 3 weeks. About 90% of the roughly 29 patients were identified as males with urothelial cancer of bladder origin, and a prior smoking history was reported by 18 of 29 patients. An ECOG performance status of 0 or 1 was recorded for the patients, and 0 to 3 prior chemotherapy regimens had been received by the patients. Blood samples were analyzed at 3 weeks after treatment start (second dose) and at 6 weeks after treatment start. Blood samples gave median yields of around 140,000 T cells and more than 80,000 unique TCRs, along with a median clonality of approximately 0.08. Somatic, immune and clinical correlates of response to PD-L1 blockade with atezolizumab in urothelial cancer were the focus of an exploratory multi-omic analysis. Pretreatment tumor samples and matched peripheral blood, collected serially before and after atezolizumab treatment, underwent TCR sequencing. Durable clinical benefit was defined as progression-free survival longer than 6 months, and TCR features were also tested against progression-free and overall survival. In the same patients, whole exome sequencing and RNA sequencing of pretreatment tumors were performed in addition to TCR sequencing. Roughly 10 patients reached durable clinical benefit, while 20 to 25 patients did not. Under 30 patients had pretreatment blood TCR-seq, about 25 had at least one posttreatment blood collection, and about 25 had tumor TCR-seq.

Synthetic TCR analog templates were spiked into each PCR so that absolute template abundance could be estimated from read counts. TCRbeta CDR3 regions were amplified from genomic DNA with bias-controlled V and J gene primers using the immunoSEQ assay. Sequencing of rearranged TCRbeta segments was done at approximately 20X coverage. The study's own analysis went as follows. Clustering was used to correct sequencing errors, and CDR3s were annotated against IMGT so that V, D and J genes could be assigned. Downstream analyses used only productive TCRbeta rearrangements, leaving out any out-of-frame or stop-codon sequences. Clonality was computed as one minus Shannon entropy normalized by the log of the number of unique productive sequences. Clones differing between time points or between blood and tumor were identified by Fisher's exact test with Benjamini-Hochberg correction at adjusted p below 0.01. The immuneACCESS repertoire file appears here via TCRdb, limited to in-frame rearrangements. These files lack a portion of the clones; in checked studies, under half of the deficit traces to unresolved V genes, and the cause of the others is not known. That table is the source of V, J and clone size, and D and trimming were worked out from the DNA. Recorded for this sample are tens of thousands of clones; around four fifths of them occurred a single time. The ten largest clones take up about 6.2% of the sample.

As to this clone: Its specific antigen is unknown. No quality values exist for individual bases; no much larger clone is one base distant.

The meaning of the sample's time point label: pretreatment peripheral blood. The cohort comprised more than 25 patients with locally advanced or metastatic urothelial carcinoma treated at Memorial Sloan Kettering on a trial protocol. Peripheral blood mononuclear cells were collected pretreatment and during treatment, with between 1 and 8 total time points obtained per patient. The Qiagen DNeasy Blood extraction kit was used to purify genomic DNA from total PBMCs and tumor samples. PBMCs were collected pretreatment and during treatment and were isolated and stored as previously described. Summary of the overall study and its limitations: Improved progression-free and overall survival was found to be associated with pretreatment peripheral blood TCR clonality below the median. Because of the small sample size (n ≈ 31) and the many exploratory analyses performed, the results are intended to be regarded as hypothesis-generating. Patients with durable benefit showed greater expansion of tumor-associated TCR clones in peripheral blood 3 weeks after starting treatment (n = 22, p = 0.022).

This clonotype was obtained from a man aged 35-49 years with urothelial cancer. The source was PBMCs, collected around atezolizumab (anti-PD-L1) treatment.

The CDR3 corresponds to CSVDQTSQTQYF. The nucleotide sequence reads as follows: TGCAGCGTTGACCAGACTAGTCAAACGCAGTATTTT. The V gene is TRBV29-1 and the J gene is TRBJ2-3; the D segment could be TRBD2, given 6 matching bases. V is reduced by 3 bases and J by 9 bases, leaving a spacing of 13 bases between them. The CDR3 runs 12 residues from the cysteine to the phenylalanine. Just the 36-base CDR3 DNA is kept, in frame starting at base 1. The germline V gene yields SQVTM for CDR1 and ANQGSEA for CDR2.